The sequence of this T cell receptor beta chain was determined in a study of Graves' ophthalmopathy and Graves' hyperthyroidism. Researchers took RNA transcripts and amplified TCR beta CDR3 regions from them. The workflow started with a first-round RT-PCR run with HTBI primers and then moved on to a second-round multiplex PCR. TCRdb itself ran the multiplex PCR reads through MiXCR, one entry per CDR3 protein. This table has around 600,000 distinct CDR3 sequences, over 40% appearing once. V was clipped by 10 bases and J by 4 bases; unmatched bases: 10. The V gene's germline CDR1 is SNHLY and CDR2 FYNNEI. This CDR3 contains 14 residues.

This clonotype was sampled from an adult man with Graves' ophthalmopathy. The rearrangement uses TRBV2 and TRBJ1-2; 9 nucleotides match TRBD1. Sequencing used peripheral blood. Written as DNA, the CDR3 is TGTGCCACGCGCCGGGACAGGGAGAGCTATGGCTACACCTTC. Translated, it gives CATRRDRESYGYTF.